This is a list of T cell receptor beta chains from one sample in a study of technical replicates of blood from a few donors. TCRdb's table, derived via immunoSEQ multiplex PCR, lists solely in-frame clones and lacks some. The sample lists tens of thousands of clones; nearly 98% were seen once. Specimen: T cells isolated from PBMCs. Receptor source: a human donor in good health. The CDR3 runs from the conserved cysteine through the conserved F or W. D genes are given only for firm matches. The size entry is marked missing in some rows and otherwise reads once, few, many or a size class.

>TRBJ2-7|TRBV28|.|TRBD1
CAISDRDLYEQYF
TGTGCCATCTCGGACAGGGATTTATACGAGCAGTACTTC
>TRBJ1-2|TRBV28|once|.
CASSFLGSGDYGYTF
TGTGCCAGCAGTTTCCTCGGTAGCGGTGACTATGGCTACACCTTC
>TRBJ2-7|TRBV2|.|.
CASALIVDGYEQYF
TGTGCCAGCGCACTAATAGTAGACGGCTACGAGCAGTACTTC
>TRBJ2-3|TRBV4-1|.|TRBD2
CASSQAPLAGVGTDTQYF
TGCGCCAGCAGCCAAGCACCTCTAGCGGGAGTGGGTACAGATACGCAGTATTTT
>TRBJ2-4|TRBV4-2|.|.
CASSQERTAKNIQYF
TGTGCCAGCAGCCAAGAGAGGACTGCCAAAAACATTCAGTACTTC
>TRBJ2-1|TRBV10-1|once|TRBD1
CASSDPGQGLSHNEQFF
TGCGCCAGCAGTGATCCGGGACAGGGACTTTCCCACAATGAGCAGTTCTTC
>TRBJ2-7|TRBV28|.|.
CASSSPAASSYEQYF
TGTGCCAGCAGTAGCCCGGCGGCTAGCTCCTACGAGCAGTACTTC
>TRBJ2-4|TRBV7-9|once|TRBD2
CASSAGLAGGVQYF
TGTGCCAGCAGCGCGGGACTAGCGGGAGGGGTTCAGTACTTC
>TRBJ2-3|TRBV9|few|.
CASSVGPPDTQYF
TGTGCCAGCAGCGTAGGGCCCCCAGATACGCAGTATTTT
>TRBJ1-1|TRBV4-1|.|.
CASSQVPGMNTEAFF
TGCGCCAGCAGCCAAGTTCCGGGGATGAACACTGAAGCTTTCTTT
>TRBJ1-4|TRBV28|once|.
CASSFTGSAIEKLFF
TGTGCCAGCAGTTTTACAGGGAGCGCGATTGAAAAACTGTTTTTT
>TRBJ2-7|TRBV5-1|.|.
CASSSFQGKAYEQYF
TGCGCCAGCAGCTCGTTCCAGGGGAAAGCCTACGAGCAGTACTTC
>TRBJ2-7|TRBV6-1|.|.
CASMYYEQYF
TGTGCCAGCATGTACTACGAGCAGTACTTC
>TRBJ1-3|TRBV6-5|.|.
CASIGSGNTIYF
TGTGCCAGCATCGGCTCTGGAAACACCATATATTTT
>TRBJ2-7|TRBV7-9|.|.
CASSLSWPGEGVEQYF
TGTGCCAGCAGCCTAAGCTGGCCAGGGGAAGGTGTCGAGCAGTACTTC
>TRBJ2-7|TRBV2|.|.
CASLLAYEQYF
TGTGCCAGCCTCCTAGCGTACGAGCAGTACTTC
>TRBJ2-3|TRBV10-3|.|.
CAISEPFGQKNTDTQYF
TGTGCCATCAGTGAACCCTTCGGACAGAAGAACACAGATACGCAGTATTTT